The entry below describes one T cell receptor (beta chain). Its antigen is currently unknown. An end of the junction differs from the germline gene, which may be a read error. TCRdb re-derived calls from the 5' RACE reads in MiXCR, one entry per CDR3 protein. The data hold roughly 75,000 distinct CDR3 sequences, with roughly 13% observed a single time. The sample's time point: longitudinal time-point 1 (baseline). Preparation of the unsorted libraries drew on 2 million PBMCs stored at -80 C. This entry belongs to a study of neurological immune-mediated disorders. Study results and limitations: The absence of any CDR3 amino acid sequence shared by expanded clones across subjects suggests that repertoires were private in all groups.

Sequenced sample: PBMCs. The source of this sequence is a female donor with HTLV-1-associated myelopathy (HAM/TSP).

DNA of the CDR3: TGTGCCAGCAGCTTTAATGAGTACAATGAGCAGTTCTTC. It codes for CASSFNEYNEQFF. This sequence joins TRBV5-1 and TRBJ2-1, with D uncertain. This CDR3 has 13 residues. CDR1 is SGHRS and CDR2 is YFSETQ in the germline V gene.